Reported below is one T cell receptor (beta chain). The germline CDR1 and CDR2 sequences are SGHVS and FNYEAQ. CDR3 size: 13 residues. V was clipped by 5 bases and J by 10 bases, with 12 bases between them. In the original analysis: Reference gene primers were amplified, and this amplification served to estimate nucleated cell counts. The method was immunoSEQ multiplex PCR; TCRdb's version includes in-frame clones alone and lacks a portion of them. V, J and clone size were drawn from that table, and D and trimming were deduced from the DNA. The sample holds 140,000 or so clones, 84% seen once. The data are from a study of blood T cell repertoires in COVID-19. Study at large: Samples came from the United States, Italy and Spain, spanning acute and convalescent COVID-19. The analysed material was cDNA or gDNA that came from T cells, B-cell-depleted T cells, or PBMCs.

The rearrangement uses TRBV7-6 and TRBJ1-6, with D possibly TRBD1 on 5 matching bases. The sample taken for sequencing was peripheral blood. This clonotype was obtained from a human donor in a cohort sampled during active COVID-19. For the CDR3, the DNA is TGTGCCAGCAGCACCAGGGTGAGGTCACCCCTCCACTTT. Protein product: CASSTRVRSPLHF.